Below are 32 T cell receptor beta chains sequenced from a single sample in a study of monozygotic twins with inflammatory bowel disease. TCRdb reanalyzed the 5' RACE reads and collapses them to one entry per CDR3 protein, without DNA. In total, the table holds fewer than 350,000 distinct CDR3 sequences. Sequencing input: blood. Receptor source: a human donor with ulcerative colitis or Crohn's disease, or a healthy co-twin of an affected twin (not recorded which).

This rearrangement joins TRBV14 to TRBJ2-7; checking the TCRdb D call of TRBD2 is not possible without DNA. The CDR3 runs 15 residues. CDR1 is SGHDN and CDR2 is FVKESK in the germline V gene. The CDR3 here is CASSQLKLAPYEQYF.

The CDR3: CASSHSLGLAKNIQYF. The chain combines TRBV5-6 with TRBJ2-4; the D gene TCRdb calls, TRBD1, cannot be checked with no DNA. Germline V gives CDR1 SGHDT, CDR2 YYEEEE. The CDR3 loop spans 16 amino acids.

The chain links TRBV4-1 to TRBJ1-4. The CDR3 is 17 amino acids. Germline assignment: CDR1 MGHRA and CDR2 YSYEKL. The CDR3 sequence: CASSQFAIETRDGKLFF.

The chain uses TRBV15 and TRBJ2-3; lacking DNA, the TRBD1 call made by TCRdb goes unchecked. The CDR3 is 14 residues long. CDR1 and CDR2 (germline): LNHNV, YYDKDF (reference sequence). The CDR3 sequence is CATSRARGLDTQYF.

This rearrangement joins TRBV5-1 to TRBJ2-7; the D call of TRBD1 rests on TCRdb alone, since no DNA is present to check it. Germline lookup yields CDR1 SGHRS and CDR2 YFSETQ. This CDR3 has 15 amino acids. The CDR3: CASSIGTGGPYEQYF.

The rearrangement uses TRBV9 and TRBJ2-7; TCRdb's D gene call, TRBD2, goes unchecked for lack of DNA. The CDR3 covers 15 residues. Germline loops: CDR1 SGDLS, CDR2 YYNGEE. The CDR3 region is CASSVTPSGTYEQYF. The full variable domain, completed using reference TRBV9 and TRBJ2-7, is DSGVTQTPKHLITATGQRVTLRCSPRSGDLSVYWYQQSLDQGLQFLIQYYNGEERAKGNILERFSAQQFPDLHSELNLSSLELGDSALYFCASSVTPSGTYEQYFGPGTRLTVT.

The rearrangement joins TRBV14 to TRBJ2-1; as DNA is missing, the TRBD2 call by TCRdb cannot be tested. CDR3 length equals 16 residues. CDR1 is SGHDN, CDR2 FVKESK, per germline. The CDR3 protein is CASSQVSGSSYNEQFF.

The rearrangement uses TRBV4-1 and TRBJ2-3; TCRdb's D call of TRBD1 is untestable without DNA. This CDR3 comprises 15 residues. Germline CDR1 reads MGHRA; CDR2 reads YSYEKL. The CDR3 spells CASSQGVGRTDTQYF.

The gene calls are TRBV20-1 and TRBJ2-7. This CDR3 is 13 amino acids long. Germline-derived CDR1 and CDR2 are DFQATT and SNEGSKA (reference sequence). CDR3 sequence reads: CSARDTADYEQYF.

This chain uses TRBV7-8 with TRBJ2-5; without DNA, the TCRdb call of TRBD1 cannot be checked. The CDR3 sequence is 14 residues long. Germline V gene data show CDR1 as SGHVS and CDR2 as FQNEAQ. The CDR3 here is CASSPWTYQETQYF.

The chain carries TRBV30 and TRBJ1-1. The CDR3 covers 13 residues. The V gene's germline CDR1 is GTSNPN and CDR2 SVGIG (reference sequence). The CDR3 protein is CAWSGQGNTEAFF.

This rearrangement joins TRBV5-1 to TRBJ1-1; the TCRdb D gene call, TRBD1, has no DNA to confirm it. Germline loops: CDR1 SGHRS, CDR2 YFSETQ. The CDR3 extends over 15 amino acids. CDR3 residues: CASSVPGTVNTEAFF.

The chain combines TRBV11-1 with TRBJ2-7; the TRBD2 assignment by TCRdb is unverifiable without DNA. CDR1 and CDR2 (germline): SGHAT, FQDESV (reference sequence). The CDR3 spans 19 residues. This CDR3 is CASSPDFTLAGGLFYEQYF.

The CDR3 loop is CASSIIRVNEAGELFF. V usage is TRBV19 and J usage is TRBJ2-2. This CDR3 region has 16 residues. Germline V gene sequence: CDR1 LNHDA, CDR2 SQIVND (reference sequence). Looking up the rest from reference TRBV19 and TRBJ2-2 gives the full variable domain: DGGITQSPKYLFRKEGQNVTLSCEQNLNHDAMYWYRQDPGQGLRLIYYSQIVNDFQKGDIAEGYSVSREKKESFPLTVTSAQKNPTAFYLCASSIIRVNEAGELFFGEGSRLTVL.

The chain carries TRBV2 and TRBJ2-1; the D gene TCRdb calls, TRBD1, cannot be checked with no DNA. The germline gives CDR1 SNHLY, CDR2 FYNNEI. The CDR3 consists of 12 residues. The CDR3 spells CASNRDASEQFF.

V gene TRBV12-3 or TRBV12-4 combines with J gene TRBJ2-1; TCRdb lists TRBD2, though no DNA is available to test this call. The CDR3 has 16 residues. The CDR3 is CASSRGPGTSANEQFF.

V is TRBV20-1 and J is TRBJ2-1; TCRdb's assignment of TRBD2 cannot be checked, as there is no DNA. Germline CDR1 is DFQATT and CDR2 is SNEGSKA (reference sequence). The CDR3 length is 14 residues. CDR3 region: CSSASGLPPNEQFF.

The V gene is TRBV28, the J gene TRBJ2-3; as DNA is missing, the TRBD1 call by TCRdb cannot be tested. Per the germline V gene, CDR1 is MDHEN and CDR2 is SYDVKM. The CDR3 spans 16 residues. The CDR3 sequence: CASRPPGQGPGDTQYF.

The CDR3 spells CASSQQIGTARDQYF. The rearrangement links TRBV4-2 to TRBJ2-5. Looked up from germline, CDR1 is LGHNA and CDR2 is YNFKEQ. The CDR3 sequence is 15 residues long.

V usage is TRBV20-1 and J usage is TRBJ2-7; the D call of TRBD1 rests on TCRdb alone, since no DNA is present to check it. The V gene's germline CDR1 is DFQATT and CDR2 SNEGSKA (reference sequence). This CDR3 comprises 15 residues. The CDR3 loop reads CSARDRSGNFREQYF.

The rearrangement links TRBV10-3 to TRBJ2-1. The CDR3 has 13 amino acids. CDR1 and CDR2 from the germline V gene are ENHRY and SYGVKD. This CDR3 is CAISEATDNEQFF.

The genes are TRBV15 and TRBJ1-2; TCRdb gives TRBD1 as the D gene, but with no DNA this cannot be confirmed. Germline V lookup: CDR1 LNHNV, CDR2 YYDKDF (reference sequence). The CDR3 is made up of 16 amino acids. The CDR3 is CATSRAVGQGADGYTF.

This chain joins TRBV7-2 and TRBJ2-5. The CDR3 has 11 amino acids. The germline V gene encodes CDR1 SGHTA and CDR2 FQGNSA. CDR3 residues: CASSPSETQYF.

The chain is built from TRBV10-1 and TRBJ2-3; the D call of TRBD1 rests on TCRdb alone, since no DNA is present to check it. Germline-derived CDR1 and CDR2 are WNHNN and SYGVQD (reference sequence). This CDR3 has 13 residues. The CDR3 protein is CASSEGERGTQYF.

The genes are TRBV20-1 and TRBJ1-6; absent DNA, TCRdb's TRBD1 call cannot be checked. Germline-derived CDR1 and CDR2 are DFQATT and SNEGSKA (reference sequence). The CDR3 is made up of 14 amino acids. CDR3: CSAERGDRDSPLHF.

The chain joins TRBV5-1 to TRBJ1-2. This CDR3 comprises 12 residues. Germline CDR1 SGHRS, CDR2 YFSETQ. The CDR3 here is CASSLGADGYTF.

The rearrangement joins TRBV10-3 to TRBJ2-2. The germline CDR1 and CDR2 sequences are ENHRY and SYGVKD. The CDR3 length is 11 residues. CDR3 protein: CAIKRTGELFF.

V gene TRBV20-1 combines with J gene TRBJ2-2; TCRdb returns TRBD1, unconfirmable since there is no DNA. This CDR3 is 13 amino acids long. Germline loops: CDR1 DFQATT, CDR2 SNEGSKA (reference sequence). CDR3 protein: CSARVTGAGELFF.

The CDR3 protein is CATDRGTDTQYF. The rearrangement links TRBV7-9 to TRBJ2-3; the D call from TCRdb, TRBD1, cannot be confirmed without DNA. The CDR3 is 12 amino acids. The germline V gene encodes CDR1 SEHNR and CDR2 FQNEAQ (reference sequence).

V and J are TRBV4-3 and TRBJ2-3; TCRdb selects TRBD2, and the lack of DNA leaves this call unchecked. Germline V gene data show CDR1 as LGHNA and CDR2 as YSLEER. This CDR3 comprises 13 residues. CDR3 residues: CASSSRGVDTQYF.

The chain uses TRBV15 and TRBJ2-7; TCRdb reports TRBD1, a call that lacks DNA to check it against. The CDR3 totals 13 residues. The germline gives CDR1 LNHNV, CDR2 YYDKDF (reference sequence). The chain's CDR3 is CATSRDRGGEQYF. The whole variable domain, remainder taken from reference TRBV15 and TRBJ2-7, is DAMVIQNPRYQVTQFGKPVTLSCSQTLNHNVMYWYQQKSSQAPKLLFHYYDKDFNNEADTPDNFQSRRPNTSFCFLDIRSPGLGDTAMYLCATSRDRGGEQYFGPGTRLTVT.

The chain uses TRBV12-3 or TRBV12-4 and TRBJ2-5; TCRdb's D call, TRBD2, is unchecked because there is no DNA. This CDR3 has 15 residues. The CDR3 here is CASSLGGRALETQYF.